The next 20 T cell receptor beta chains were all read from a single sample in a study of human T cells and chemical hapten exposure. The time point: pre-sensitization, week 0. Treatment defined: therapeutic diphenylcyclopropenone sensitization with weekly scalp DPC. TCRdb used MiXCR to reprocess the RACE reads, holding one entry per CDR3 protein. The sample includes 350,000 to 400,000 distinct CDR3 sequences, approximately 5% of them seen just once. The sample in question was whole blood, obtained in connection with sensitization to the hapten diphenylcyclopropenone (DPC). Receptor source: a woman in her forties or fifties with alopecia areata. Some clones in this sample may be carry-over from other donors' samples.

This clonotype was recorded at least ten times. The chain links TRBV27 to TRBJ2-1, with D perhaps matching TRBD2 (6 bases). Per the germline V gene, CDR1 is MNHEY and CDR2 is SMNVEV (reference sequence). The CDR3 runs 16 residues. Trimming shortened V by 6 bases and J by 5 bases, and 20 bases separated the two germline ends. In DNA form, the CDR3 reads TGTGCCAGCAGAAAAAGACTCTGGCGGGGCGACAATGAGCAGTTCTTC. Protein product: CASRKRLWRGDNEQFF.

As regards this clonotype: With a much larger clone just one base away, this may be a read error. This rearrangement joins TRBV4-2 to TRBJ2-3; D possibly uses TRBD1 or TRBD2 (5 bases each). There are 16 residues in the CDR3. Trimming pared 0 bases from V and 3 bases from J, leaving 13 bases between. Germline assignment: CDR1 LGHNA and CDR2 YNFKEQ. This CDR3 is CASSQDHWGSTDTQYF. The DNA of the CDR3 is TGTGCCAGCAGCCAAGATCACTGGGGGTCTACAGATACGCAGTATTTT.

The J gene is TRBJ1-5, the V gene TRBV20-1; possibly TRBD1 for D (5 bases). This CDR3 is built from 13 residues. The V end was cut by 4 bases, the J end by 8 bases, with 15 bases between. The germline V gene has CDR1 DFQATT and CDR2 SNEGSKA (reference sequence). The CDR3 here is CSAIGLFREPQHF. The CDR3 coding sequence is TGCAGTGCTATTGGACTCTTCAGGGAGCCCCAGCATTTT.

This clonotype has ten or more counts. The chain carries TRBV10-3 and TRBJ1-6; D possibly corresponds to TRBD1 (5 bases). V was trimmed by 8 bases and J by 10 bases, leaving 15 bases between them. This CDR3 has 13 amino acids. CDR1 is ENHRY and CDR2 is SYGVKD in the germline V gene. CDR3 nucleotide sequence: TGTGCCATCGGGGGAACAGGACGATCACCCCTCCACTTT. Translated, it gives CAIGGTGRSPLHF.

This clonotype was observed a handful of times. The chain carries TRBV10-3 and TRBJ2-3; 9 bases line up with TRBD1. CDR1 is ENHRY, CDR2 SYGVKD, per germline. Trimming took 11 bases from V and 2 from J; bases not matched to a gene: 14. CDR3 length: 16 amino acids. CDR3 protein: CAAQSVRDRVTDTQYF. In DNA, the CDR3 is TGTGCCGCCCAATCGGTCCGGGACAGGGTCACAGATACGCAGTATTTT.

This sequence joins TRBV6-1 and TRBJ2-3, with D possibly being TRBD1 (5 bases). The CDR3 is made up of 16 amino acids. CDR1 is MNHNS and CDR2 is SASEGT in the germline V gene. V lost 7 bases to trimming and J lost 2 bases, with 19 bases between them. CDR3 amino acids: CASTPPAGSYTDTQYF. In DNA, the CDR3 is TGTGCCAGCACCCCTCCAGCAGGGTCCTACACAGATACGCAGTATTTT.

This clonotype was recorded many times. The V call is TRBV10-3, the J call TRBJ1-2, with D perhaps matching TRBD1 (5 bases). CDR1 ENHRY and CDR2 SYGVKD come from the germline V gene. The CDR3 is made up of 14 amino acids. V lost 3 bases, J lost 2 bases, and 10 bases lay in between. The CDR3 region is CAISDPTANYGYTF. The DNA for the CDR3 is TGTGCCATCAGTGACCCGACAGCCAACTATGGCTACACCTTC.

The CDR3 DNA reads as TGTGCCAGCAGTTACTACCCTGGGAATGGCTACACCTTC. Its protein product is CASSYYPGNGYTF. The rearrangement uses TRBV6-2 or TRBV6-3 and TRBJ1-2; D not certain. Per the germline V gene, CDR1 is MNHEY and CDR2 is SVGEGT. The CDR3 has 13 residues. Between the trimmed V and J ends, which lost 1 base and 6 bases, there was a span of 9 bases.

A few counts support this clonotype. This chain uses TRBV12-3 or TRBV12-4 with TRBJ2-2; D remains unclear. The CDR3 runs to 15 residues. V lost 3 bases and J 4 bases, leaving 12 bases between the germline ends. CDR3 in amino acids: CASSFHSLATGELFF. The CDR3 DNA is TGTGCCAGCAGTTTTCATAGTCTTGCCACCGGGGAGCTGTTTTTT.

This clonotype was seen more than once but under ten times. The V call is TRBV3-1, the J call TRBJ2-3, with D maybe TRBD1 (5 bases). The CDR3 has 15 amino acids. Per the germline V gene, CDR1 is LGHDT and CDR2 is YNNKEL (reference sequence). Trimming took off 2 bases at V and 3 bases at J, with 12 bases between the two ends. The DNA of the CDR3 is TGTGCCAGCAGCCAACGAGTGCAGGGAACAGATACGCAGTATTTT. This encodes CASSQRVQGTDTQYF.

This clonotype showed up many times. The CDR3 DNA is TGCAGCGCTTCGTCGATAGAAAAAGGGACCCAGTACTTC. Translated, it gives CSASSIEKGTQYF. J is TRBJ2-5 and V is TRBV29-1, with D unresolved. CDR3 size: 13 residues. The V end lost 7 bases, the J end lost 7 bases, and 19 bases lay between the germline ends. CDR1 is SQVTM, CDR2 ANQGSEA, per germline. Combining the CDR3 with reference TRBV29-1 and TRBJ2-5 gives the whole variable domain SAVISQKPSRDICQRGTSLTIQCQVDSQVTMMFWYRQQPGQSLTLIATANQGSEATYESGFVIDKFPISRPNLTFSTLTVSNMSPEDSSIYLCSASSIEKGTQYFGPGTRLLVL.

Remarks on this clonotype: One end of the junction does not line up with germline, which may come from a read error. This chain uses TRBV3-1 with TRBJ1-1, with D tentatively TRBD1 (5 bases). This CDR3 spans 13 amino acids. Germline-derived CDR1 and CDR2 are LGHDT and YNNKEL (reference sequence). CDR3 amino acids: CVSSRRQGTEAFF. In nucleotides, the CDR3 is TGTGTCAGCAGCCGCCGGCAGGGTACTGAAGCTTTCTTT.

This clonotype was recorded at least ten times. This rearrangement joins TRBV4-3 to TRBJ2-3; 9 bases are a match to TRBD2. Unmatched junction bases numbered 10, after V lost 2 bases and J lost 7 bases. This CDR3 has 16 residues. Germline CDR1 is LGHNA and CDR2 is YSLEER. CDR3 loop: CASSQHSGGRANTQYF. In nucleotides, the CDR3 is TGCGCCAGCAGCCAACATTCCGGCGGGAGGGCGAATACGCAGTATTTT.

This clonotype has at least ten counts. Here the CDR3 DNA reads TGTGCCAGTAGTGATGGCGCAGACTACGAGCAGTACTTC. Its protein product is CASSDGADYEQYF. The genes are TRBV19 and TRBJ2-7; D not certain. With 5 bases removed from V and 3 bases from J, the gap between germline ends came to 11 bases. From germline, CDR1 is LNHDA and CDR2 SQIVND (reference sequence). The CDR3 spans 13 residues.

CDR3 sequence: CSVEDRARRGETQYF. Here the CDR3 DNA reads TGCAGCGTTGAAGATCGAGCCCGCAGGGGAGAGACCCAGTACTTC. The chain is built from TRBV29-1 and TRBJ2-5; tentatively, D is TRBD1 (6 bases). CDR3 size: 15 residues. Trimming took 0 bases from V and 4 from J, leaving 15 bases between them. The germline gives CDR1 SQVTM, CDR2 ANQGSEA.

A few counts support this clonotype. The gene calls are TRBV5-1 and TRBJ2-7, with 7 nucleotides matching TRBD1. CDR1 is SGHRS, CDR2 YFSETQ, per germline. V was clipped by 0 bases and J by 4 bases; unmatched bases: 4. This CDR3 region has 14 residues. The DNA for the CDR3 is TGCGCCAGCAGCTTGGAGGGGGCTATTTACGAGCAGTACTTC. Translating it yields CASSLEGAIYEQYF.

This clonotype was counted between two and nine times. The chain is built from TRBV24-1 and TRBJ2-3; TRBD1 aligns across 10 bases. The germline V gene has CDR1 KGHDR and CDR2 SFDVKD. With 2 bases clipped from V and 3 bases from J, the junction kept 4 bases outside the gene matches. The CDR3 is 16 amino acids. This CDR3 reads CATSDSDRGTTDTQYF. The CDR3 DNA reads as TGTGCCACCAGTGATTCGGACAGGGGGACTACAGATACGCAGTATTTT.

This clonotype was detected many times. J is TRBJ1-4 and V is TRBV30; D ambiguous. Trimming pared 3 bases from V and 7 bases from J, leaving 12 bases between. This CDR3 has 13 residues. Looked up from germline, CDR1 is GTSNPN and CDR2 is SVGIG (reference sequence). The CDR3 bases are TGTGCCTGGAGCGGGCAGCCCGTTGAAAAACTGTTTTTT. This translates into CAWSGQPVEKLFF.

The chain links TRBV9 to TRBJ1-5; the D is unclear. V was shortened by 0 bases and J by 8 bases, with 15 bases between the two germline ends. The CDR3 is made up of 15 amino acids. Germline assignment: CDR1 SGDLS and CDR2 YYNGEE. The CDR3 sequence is CASSVAGGGLEPQHF. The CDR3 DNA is TGTGCCAGCAGCGTAGCAGGAGGCGGGTTGGAGCCCCAGCATTTT.

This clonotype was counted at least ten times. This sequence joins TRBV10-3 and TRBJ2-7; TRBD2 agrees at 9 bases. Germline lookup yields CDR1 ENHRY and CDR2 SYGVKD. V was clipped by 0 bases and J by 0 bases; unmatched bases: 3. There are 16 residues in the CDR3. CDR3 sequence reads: CAISESFSGGSYEQYF. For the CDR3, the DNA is TGTGCCATCAGTGAGTCATTTAGCGGGGGCTCCTACGAGCAGTACTTC.